A selection of T cell receptor beta chains follows, all from one sample in a study of radiation and T cells in renal cell carcinoma. Sequencing used immunoSEQ multiplex PCR; TCRdb keeps in-frame clones, though not all of them. The table lists 130,000 or so clones, around 78% of them singletons. The sequences come from blood, collected from a patient whose treatment included radiotherapy and nephrectomy. The receptor source for this set is a woman aged 45-60 years with renal cell carcinoma. Both conserved end residues are part of each CDR3. The D gene is left open where the match is weak. Rows give clone size only sometimes, using once, few, many, or a class for an expanded clone.

d_call j_call clone_size v_call cdr3_aa cdr3_nt
TRBD1 TRBJ1-2 . TRBV6-5 CASSSRTGRGYGYTF TGTGCCAGCAGTTCCCGGACAGGCCGGGGCTATGGCTACACCTTC
TRBD1 TRBJ1-1 . TRBV5-1 CASSSQQGTYTEAFF TGCGCCAGCAGCTCCCAACAGGGGACCTACACTGAAGCTTTCTTT
TRBD1 TRBJ1-5 once TRBV19 CASNRGINQPQHF TGTGCCAGTAACAGGGGGATCAATCAGCCCCAGCATTTT
. TRBJ1-1 . TRBV7-2 CASSSLGEAFF TGTGCCAGCAGTTCCTTGGGGGAAGCTTTCTTT
. TRBJ1-1 . TRBV7-2 CASSLAQGWGTEAFF TGTGCCAGCAGCTTAGCCCAGGGCTGGGGCACTGAAGCTTTCTTT
TRBD1 TRBJ2-5 . TRBV2 CASSESDRQETQYF TGTGCCAGCAGTGAGTCGGACAGGCAAGAGACCCAGTACTTC
TRBD1 TRBJ1-1 . TRBV10-3 CAISESGQGRTEAFF TGTGCCATCAGTGAGTCCGGACAGGGGAGGACTGAAGCTTTCTTT
. TRBJ2-2 many TRBV29-1 CSVEGLGQLNTGELFF TGCAGCGTTGAAGGATTAGGCCAGTTGAACACCGGGGAGCTGTTTTTT
TRBD2 TRBJ2-1 . TRBV10-3 CAISDNTGLGDNEQFF TGTGCCATCAGTGATAACACGGGACTAGGCGACAATGAGCAGTTCTTC
. TRBJ2-2 . TRBV2 CASGLLWGELFF TGTGCCAGCGGACTCCTATGGGGGGAGCTGTTTTTT
TRBD1 TRBJ1-1 . TRBV7-9 CASSPRGGETTEAFF TGTGCCAGCAGCCCCAGGGGGGGGGAGACCACTGAAGCTTTCTTT
TRBD2 TRBJ2-1 . TRBV10-3 CAIRLAGDNEQFF TGTGCCATCCGACTAGCGGGAGACAATGAGCAGTTCTTC
TRBD2 TRBJ2-2 . TRBV28 CASNRVGSGAAGELFF TGTGCCAGCAATCGGGTCGGGAGCGGGGCCGCCGGGGAGCTGTTTTTT
TRBD2 TRBJ2-7 . TRBV7-9 CASTAAPGGVGEQYF TGTGCCAGCACCGCAGCCCCTGGGGGGGTAGGAGAGCAGTACTTC
. TRBJ2-6 . TRBV19 CASTYLGANVLTF TGTGCCAGTACCTATCTAGGGGCCAACGTCCTGACTTTC
TRBD2 TRBJ2-2 . TRBV5-1 CASSLPAGDTGELFF TGCGCCAGCAGCTTGCCGGCGGGAGACACCGGGGAGCTGTTTTTT
. TRBJ1-2 once TRBV28 CASSLLASSYGYTF TGTGCCAGCAGTTTATTGGCATCCTCCTATGGCTACACCTTC
. TRBJ2-7 . TRBV5-1 CASSLEQSGLEQYF TGCGCCAGCAGCTTGGAACAGAGTGGGCTGGAGCAGTACTTC
TRBD1 TRBJ1-2 . TRBV7-2 CASSKSGTGDYGYTF TGTGCCAGCAGCAAATCCGGGACAGGGGACTATGGCTACACCTTC
. TRBJ1-6 . TRBV5-1 CASSPSPANSPLHF TGCGCCAGCAGCCCATCCCCAGCTAATTCACCCCTCCACTTT
TRBD1 TRBJ2-7 . TRBV19 CARTGTGAYEQYF TGTGCCCGTACCGGGACAGGGGCCTACGAGCAGTACTTC
TRBD2 TRBJ2-7 . TRBV7-2 CASSLRTSGRVEQYF TGTGCCAGCAGCCTCAGGACTAGCGGGAGGGTCGAGCAGTACTTC
. TRBJ2-7 . TRBV6-5 CASSYSGLEVDYEQYF TGTGCCAGCAGTTACTCGGGACTCGAGGTCGACTACGAGCAGTACTTC
. TRBJ2-6 . TRBV30 CAWRTAGANVLTF TGTGCCTGGAGGACAGCTGGGGCCAACGTCCTGACTTTC
. TRBJ2-7 once TRBV18 CASSPEDVEQYF TGTGCCAGCTCACCAGAGGATGTCGAGCAGTACTTC
TRBD1 TRBJ2-3 . TRBV23-1 CASSPGTGKTDTQYF TGCGCCAGCAGCCCTGGGACAGGTAAAACAGATACGCAGTATTTT
TRBD2 TRBJ2-1 once TRBV5-1 CASSLTSGGASEQFF TGCGCCAGCAGCTTGACTAGCGGGGGGGCAAGTGAGCAGTTCTTC
TRBD2 TRBJ2-5 . TRBV10-1 CASSESTSGQETQYF TGCGCCAGCAGTGAGTCGACTAGCGGCCAAGAGACCCAGTACTTC
TRBD1 TRBJ2-1 . TRBV5-1 CASSLAGSGGHEQFF TGCGCCAGCAGCTTGGCCGGATCAGGGGGTCATGAGCAGTTCTTC
. TRBJ2-5 . TRBV30 CAWSVPRVGLETQYF TGTGCCTGGAGTGTACCCCGGGTGGGGTTAGAGACCCAGTACTTC
. TRBJ1-2 few TRBV5-1 CASSAGQTNYGYTF TGCGCCAGCAGCGCTGGACAGACTAACTATGGCTACACCTTC
. TRBJ2-5 once TRBV7-2 CASSLVQNPQETQYF TGTGCCAGCAGCTTAGTACAGAACCCCCAAGAGACCCAGTACTTC
TRBD1 TRBJ1-6 once TRBV4-3 CASSQDRQGNSPLHF TGCGCCAGCAGCCAAGATAGACAGGGTAATTCACCCCTCCACTTT
TRBD2 TRBJ2-3 . TRBV7-2 CASSRGLLAGGDTDTQYF TGTGCCAGCAGCCGTGGTCTTTTGGCGGGAGGTGACACAGATACGCAGTATTTT
. TRBJ1-2 . TRBV5-8 CASSLAFGGGYTF TGTGCCAGCAGCTTGGCGTTTGGAGGTGGCTACACCTTC
TRBD1 TRBJ1-2 few TRBV30 CAGGQAIPDGYTF TGTGCCGGGGGACAGGCCATCCCAGATGGCTACACCTTC
. TRBJ1-2 . TRBV6-6 CASSYVTDYGYTF TGTGCCAGCAGTTACGTGACAGACTATGGCTACACCTTC
. TRBJ1-4 . TRBV19 CASSRDRAGEKLFF TGTGCCAGTAGCCGCGACCGGGCTGGCGAAAAACTGTTTTTT
TRBD1 TRBJ1-2 . TRBV6-5 CASRRGQGLGYTF TGTGCCAGCAGACGGGGACAGGGTCTCGGCTACACCTTC
TRBD1 TRBJ1-5 . TRBV28 CASSLGQSSNQPQHF TGTGCCAGCAGTTTGGGACAGAGTAGCAATCAGCCCCAGCATTTT
. TRBJ2-5 few TRBV7-2 CASSLVGDQETQYF TGTGCCAGCAGCTTAGTGGGGGATCAAGAGACCCAGTACTTC
TRBD2 TRBJ2-7 . TRBV2 CASSLIAGYEQYF TGTGCCAGCAGTCTGATAGCGGGCTACGAGCAGTACTTC
. TRBJ1-1 few TRBV19 CASKGGPGEAFF TGTGCCAGTAAGGGGGGCCCGGGTGAAGCTTTCTTT
TRBD1 TRBJ1-5 . TRBV2 CASNRDRWGNQPQHF TGTGCCAGCAACCGGGACAGGTGGGGCAATCAGCCCCAGCATTTT
TRBD1 TRBJ2-2 . TRBV29-1 CSVPGQAGAGELFF TGCAGCGTCCCGGGACAGGCAGGCGCCGGGGAGCTGTTTTTT
. TRBJ2-3 . TRBV7-2 CASSSHPDTQYF TGTGCCAGCAGCTCTCATCCAGATACGCAGTATTTT
. TRBJ2-7 once TRBV5-1 CASSPAGYEQYF TGCGCCAGCAGCCCGGCGGGATACGAGCAGTACTTC
. TRBJ2-3 . TRBV6-4 CASSDEGETSTDTQYF TGTGCCAGCAGTGACGAGGGGGAGACTAGCACAGATACGCAGTATTTT